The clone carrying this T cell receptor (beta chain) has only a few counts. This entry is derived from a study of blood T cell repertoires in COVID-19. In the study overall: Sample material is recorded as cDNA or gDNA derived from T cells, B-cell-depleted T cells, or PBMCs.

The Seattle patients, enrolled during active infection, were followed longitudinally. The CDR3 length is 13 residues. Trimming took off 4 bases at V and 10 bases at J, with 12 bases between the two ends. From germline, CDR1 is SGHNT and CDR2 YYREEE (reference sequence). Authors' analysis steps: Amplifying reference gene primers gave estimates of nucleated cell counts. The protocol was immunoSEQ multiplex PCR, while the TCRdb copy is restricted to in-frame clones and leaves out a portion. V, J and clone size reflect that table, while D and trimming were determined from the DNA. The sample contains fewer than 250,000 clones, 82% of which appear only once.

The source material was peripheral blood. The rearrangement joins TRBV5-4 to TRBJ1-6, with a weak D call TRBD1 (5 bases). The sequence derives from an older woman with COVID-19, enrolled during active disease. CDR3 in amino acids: CASSVGLTSPLHF. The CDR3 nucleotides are TGTGCCAGCAGCGTGGGACTCACCTCACCCCTCCACTTT.